Listed below are T cell receptor beta chains from one sample, sequenced in a study of Ad26.COV2.S vaccination and SARS-CoV-2 variants. Only in-frame clones appear in the TCRdb table, and some are missing; sequencing was by immunoSEQ multiplex PCR. Of 200,000 to 300,000 clones listed, over 75% are singletons. This sample comprised peripheral blood, obtained in a trial of Ad26.COV2.S vaccine versus placebo. Receptor source: a person between 18 and 65 years old who received the Ad26.COV2.S COVID-19 vaccine or a placebo. Both conserved end residues are part of each CDR3. The D gene is left open where the match is weak. Not every row has a clone size; where given, it reads once, few, many or a size class.

d_gene	v_gene	abundance	j_gene	CDR3aa	CDR3nt
TRBD1	TRBV5-1	-	TRBJ1-4	CASSQGDRGFEKLFF	TGCGCCAGCAGCCAAGGGGACAGGGGGTTTGAAAAACTGTTTTTT
-	TRBV11-2	once	TRBJ2-7	CASSLAGSSYEQYF	TGTGCCAGCAGCTTAGCGGGGAGCTCCTACGAGCAGTACTTC
-	TRBV6-1	-	TRBJ2-7	CASSEGPAIYEQYF	TGTGCCAGCAGTGAAGGACCTGCTATCTACGAGCAGTACTTC
-	TRBV28	-	TRBJ1-2	CASSSGTWGYTF	TGTGCCAGCAGTTCCGGGACTTGGGGCTACACCTTC
TRBD2	TRBV6-5	-	TRBJ2-7	CASSPGTSVYEQYF	TGTGCCAGCAGTCCCGGGACTAGCGTGTACGAGCAGTACTTC
TRBD1	TRBV6-6	-	TRBJ1-6	CASSPLTGGATPLHF	TGTGCCAGCAGTCCTTTGACAGGGGGCGCGACACCCCTCCACTTT
TRBD2	TRBV18	-	TRBJ2-5	CASSSSPWSRENSETQYF	TGTGCCAGCTCATCCTCGCCTTGGTCGCGGGAGAATTCAGAGACCCAGTACTTC
TRBD2	TRBV4-3	-	TRBJ2-5	CASSQEVASGGAADQETQYF	TGCGCCAGCAGCCAAGAGGTCGCTAGCGGGGGGGCCGCCGACCAAGAGACCCAGTACTTC
-	TRBV11-2	-	TRBJ2-6	CASSAKNSSGANVLTF	TGTGCCAGCAGCGCCAAAAACAGTTCTGGGGCCAACGTCCTGACTTTC
-	TRBV5-1	-	TRBJ1-1	CASSLEPGRNTEAFF	TGCGCCAGCAGCTTGGAACCAGGGAGAAACACTGAAGCTTTCTTT
-	TRBV5-4	-	TRBJ1-2	CASSLAPEPVGYGYTF	TGTGCCAGCAGCTTGGCCCCGGAACCGGTTGGCTATGGCTACACCTTC
-	TRBV28	-	TRBJ2-5	CASSLSRLKKVRETQYF	TGTGCCAGCAGTTTGAGCCGGCTTAAAAAGGTTAGGGAGACCCAGTACTTC
-	TRBV27	-	TRBJ1-2	CASSRNGGGYTF	TGTGCCAGCAGCCGAAACGGTGGGGGCTACACCTTC
-	TRBV9	-	TRBJ2-1	CASSRQEVYNEQFF	TGTGCCAGCAGCCGACAGGAGGTATACAATGAGCAGTTCTTC
-	TRBV7-2	-	TRBJ1-5	CASSLVGLSSNQPQHF	TGTGCCAGCAGCTTAGTCGGACTGTCGAGCAATCAGCCCCAGCATTTT
-	TRBV27	-	TRBJ2-6	CASSLSFSQGPGANVLTF	TGTGCCAGCAGTTTATCGTTTTCCCAGGGGCCTGGGGCCAACGTCCTGACTTTC
-	TRBV15	-	TRBJ2-7	CATSRDRDVLSQYF	TGTGCCACCAGCAGAGATCGGGACGTTCTGTCTCAGTACTTC
TRBD2	TRBV4-3	-	TRBJ2-1	CASSQEGASGRSYNEQFF	TGCGCCAGCAGCCAAGAAGGGGCTAGCGGCCGCTCCTACAATGAGCAGTTCTTC
TRBD2	TRBV3-1/TRBV3-2	-	TRBJ2-1	CASSSSSGSSYNEQFF	TGTGCCAGCAGCTCCTCAAGCGGGAGCTCCTACAATGAGCAGTTCTTC
TRBD2	TRBV3-1/TRBV3-2	-	TRBJ2-7	CASSLRLAVYEQYF	TGTGCCAGCAGCTTAAGACTAGCGGTTTACGAGCAGTACTTC
TRBD2	TRBV9	-	TRBJ2-2	CASSGTRGGSSTGELFF	TGTGCCAGCAGTGGCACCCGGGGGGGAAGTAGCACCGGGGAGCTGTTTTTT
-	TRBV6-6	-	TRBJ1-6	CASRPMAGVNSPLHF	TGTGCCAGCAGACCGATGGCAGGTGTTAATTCACCCCTCCACTTT